Sequencing of this TCR beta chain was carried out in a study of cytomegalovirus exposure and HLA in healthy donors. Findings and caveats of the study: Serostatus for CMV was the only available immune exposure information. Researchers reportedly found TCR beta sequences accurately predicted most subjects' HLA-A and HLA-B alleles. Later, an analysis showed that TCR beta chains associated with HLA were more clonally expanded than others that were equally common. Later work associated approximately 17,000 TCR beta sequences with HLA alleles at 0.05 false discovery rate.

About this clone: Its antigen is not known. Sequence at one end of the junction differs from germline and may be a read error.

The PCR had 60 Vbeta and 13 Jbeta primers. The table came from immunoSEQ multiplex PCR; TCRdb's copy has only in-frame clones and leaves some out. Here the sample spans more than 140,000 clones, about three fifths being singletons. This CDR3 has 13 residues. The V gene's germline CDR1 is LGHNA and CDR2 YNFKEQ. The V gene is TRBV4-2, the J gene TRBJ2-3; D unclear. This clonotype was obtained from a woman in her twenties or thirties in good health and CMV-seropositive. Specimen: PBMCs. Here the CDR3 reads CASTQSPGDTQYF. The CDR3 DNA reads as TGTGCCAGCACCCAAAGCCCTGGAGATACGCAGTATTTT.